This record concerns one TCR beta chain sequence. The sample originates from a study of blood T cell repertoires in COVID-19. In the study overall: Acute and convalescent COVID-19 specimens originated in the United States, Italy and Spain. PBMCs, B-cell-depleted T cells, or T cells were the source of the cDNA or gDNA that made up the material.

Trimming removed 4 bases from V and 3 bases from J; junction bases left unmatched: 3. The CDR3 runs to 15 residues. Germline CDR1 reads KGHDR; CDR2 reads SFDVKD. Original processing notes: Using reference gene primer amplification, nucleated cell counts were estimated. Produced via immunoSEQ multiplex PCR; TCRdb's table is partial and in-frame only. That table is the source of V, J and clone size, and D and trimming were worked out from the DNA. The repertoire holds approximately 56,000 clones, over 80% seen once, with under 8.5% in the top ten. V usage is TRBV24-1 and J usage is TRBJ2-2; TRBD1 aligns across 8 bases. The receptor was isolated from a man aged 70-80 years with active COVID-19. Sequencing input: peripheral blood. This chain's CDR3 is CATSDLTGDTGELFF. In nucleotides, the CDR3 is TGTGCCACCAGTGACCTGACAGGGGACACCGGGGAGCTGTTTTTT.